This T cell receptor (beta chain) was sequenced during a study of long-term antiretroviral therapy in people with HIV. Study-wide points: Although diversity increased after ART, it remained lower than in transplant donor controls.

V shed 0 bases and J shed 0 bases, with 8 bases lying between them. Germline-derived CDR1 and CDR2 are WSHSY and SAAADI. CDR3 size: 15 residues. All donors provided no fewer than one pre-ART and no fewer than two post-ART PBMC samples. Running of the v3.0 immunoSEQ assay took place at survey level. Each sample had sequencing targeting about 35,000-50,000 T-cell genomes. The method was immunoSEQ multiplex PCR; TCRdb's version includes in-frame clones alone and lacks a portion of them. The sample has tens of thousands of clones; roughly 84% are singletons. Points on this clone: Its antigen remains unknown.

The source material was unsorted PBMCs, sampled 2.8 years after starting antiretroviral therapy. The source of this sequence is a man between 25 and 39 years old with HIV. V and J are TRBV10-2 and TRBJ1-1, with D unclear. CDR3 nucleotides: TGCGCCAGCAGTGAGTCGTGGTTTATGAACACTGAAGCTTTCTTT. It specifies CASSESWFMNTEAFF.